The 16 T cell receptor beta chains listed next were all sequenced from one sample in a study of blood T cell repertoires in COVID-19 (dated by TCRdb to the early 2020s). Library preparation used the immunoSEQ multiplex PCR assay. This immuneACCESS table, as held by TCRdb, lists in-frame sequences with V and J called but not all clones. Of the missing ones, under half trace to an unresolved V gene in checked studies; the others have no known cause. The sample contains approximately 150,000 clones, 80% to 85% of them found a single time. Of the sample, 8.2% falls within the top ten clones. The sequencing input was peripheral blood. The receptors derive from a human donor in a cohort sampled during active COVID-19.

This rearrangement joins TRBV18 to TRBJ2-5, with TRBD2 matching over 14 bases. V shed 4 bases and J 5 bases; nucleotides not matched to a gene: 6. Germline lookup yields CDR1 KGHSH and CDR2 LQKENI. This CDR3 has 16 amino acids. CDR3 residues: CASSLTSGRADETQYF. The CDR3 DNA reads TGTGCCAGCTCACTGACTAGCGGGAGGGCCGATGAGACCCAGTACTTC.

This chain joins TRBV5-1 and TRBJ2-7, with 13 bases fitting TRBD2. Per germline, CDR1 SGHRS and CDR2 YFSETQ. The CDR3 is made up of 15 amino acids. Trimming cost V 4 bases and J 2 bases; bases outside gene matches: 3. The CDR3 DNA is TGCGCCAGCAGCCCGGGACTAGCGGGGACCTACGAGCAGTACTTC. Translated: CASSPGLAGTYEQYF.

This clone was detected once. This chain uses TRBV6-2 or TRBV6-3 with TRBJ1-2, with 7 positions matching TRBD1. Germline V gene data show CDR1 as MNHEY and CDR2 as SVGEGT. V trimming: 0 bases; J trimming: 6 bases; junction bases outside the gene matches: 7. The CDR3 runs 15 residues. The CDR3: CASSYSNRGVNGYTF. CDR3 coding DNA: TGTGCCAGCAGTTACTCGAACAGGGGAGTCAATGGCTACACCTTC.

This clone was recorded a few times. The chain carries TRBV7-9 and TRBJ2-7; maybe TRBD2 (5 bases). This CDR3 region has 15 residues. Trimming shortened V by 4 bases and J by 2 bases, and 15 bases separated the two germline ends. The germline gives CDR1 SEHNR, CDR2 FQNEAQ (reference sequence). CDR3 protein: CASSSWAGLPYEQYF. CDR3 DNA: TGTGCCAGCAGCTCGTGGGCGGGCCTCCCCTACGAGCAGTACTTC.

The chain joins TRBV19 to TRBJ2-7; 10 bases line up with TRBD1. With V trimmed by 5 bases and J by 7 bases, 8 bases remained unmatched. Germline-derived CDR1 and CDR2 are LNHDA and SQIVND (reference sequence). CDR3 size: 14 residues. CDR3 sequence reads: CASSPGQGFREQYF. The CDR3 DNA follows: TGTGCCAGTAGTCCGGGACAGGGGTTCAGAGAGCAGTACTTC.

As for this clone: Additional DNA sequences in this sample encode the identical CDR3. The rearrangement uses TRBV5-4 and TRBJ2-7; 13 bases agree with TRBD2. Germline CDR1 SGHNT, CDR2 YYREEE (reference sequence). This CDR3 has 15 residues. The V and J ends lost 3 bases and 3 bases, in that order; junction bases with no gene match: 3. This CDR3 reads CASSSGTSGNYEQYF. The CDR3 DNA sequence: TGTGCCAGCAGCTCAGGGACTAGCGGGAACTACGAGCAGTACTTC.

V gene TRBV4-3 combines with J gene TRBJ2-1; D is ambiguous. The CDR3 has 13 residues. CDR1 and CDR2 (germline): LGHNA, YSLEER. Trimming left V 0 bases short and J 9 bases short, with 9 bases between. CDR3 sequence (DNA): TGCGCCAGCAGCCAAGATGCCTGGGCTGAGCAGTTCTTC. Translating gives CASSQDAWAEQFF.

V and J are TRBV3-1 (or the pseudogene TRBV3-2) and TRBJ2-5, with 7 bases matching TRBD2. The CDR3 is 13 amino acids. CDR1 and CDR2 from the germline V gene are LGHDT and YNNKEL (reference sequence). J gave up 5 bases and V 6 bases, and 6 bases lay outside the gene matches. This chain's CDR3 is CASREGLWETQYF. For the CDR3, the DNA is TGTGCCAGCAGAGAGGGACTATGGGAGACCCAGTACTTC.

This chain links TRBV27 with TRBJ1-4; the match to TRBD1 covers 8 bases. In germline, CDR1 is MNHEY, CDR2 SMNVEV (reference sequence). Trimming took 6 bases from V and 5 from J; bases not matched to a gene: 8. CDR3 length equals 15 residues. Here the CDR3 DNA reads TGTGCCAGCAGATATGCCGGGACAGGAAATGAAAAACTGTTTTTT. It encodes CASRYAGTGNEKLFF.

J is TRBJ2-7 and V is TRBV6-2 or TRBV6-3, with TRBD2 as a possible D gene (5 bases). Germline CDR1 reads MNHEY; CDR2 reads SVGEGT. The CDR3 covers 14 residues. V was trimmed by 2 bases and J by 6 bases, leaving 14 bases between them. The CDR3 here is CASSYATVGIEQYF. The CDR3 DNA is TGTGCCAGCAGTTACGCCACGGTCGGGATCGAGCAGTACTTC.

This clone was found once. The CDR3 DNA is TGTGCCAGCAGCACACAGGGGTTCTCCTACGAGCAGTACTTC. Residues: CASSTQGFSYEQYF. This chain connects TRBV7-9 to TRBJ2-7; 7 bases align to TRBD1. The V segment lost 5 bases and the J segment 0 bases; nucleotides outside the gene matches: 4. The CDR3 covers 14 residues. Germline values: CDR1 SEHNR, CDR2 FQNEAQ (reference sequence).

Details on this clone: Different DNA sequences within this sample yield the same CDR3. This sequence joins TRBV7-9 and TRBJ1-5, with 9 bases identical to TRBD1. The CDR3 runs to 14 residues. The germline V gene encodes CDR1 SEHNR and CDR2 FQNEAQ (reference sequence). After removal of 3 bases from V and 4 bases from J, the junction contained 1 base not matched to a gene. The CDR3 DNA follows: TGTGCCAGCAGCTTGACAGGGGGAAATCAGCCCCAGCATTTT. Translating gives CASSLTGGNQPQHF.

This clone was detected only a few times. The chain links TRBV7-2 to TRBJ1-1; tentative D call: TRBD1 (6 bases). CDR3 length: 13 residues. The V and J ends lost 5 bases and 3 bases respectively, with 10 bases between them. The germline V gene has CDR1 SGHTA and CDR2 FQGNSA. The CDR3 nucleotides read TGTGCCAGCAGCGCACAGGGATACACTGAAGCTTTCTTT. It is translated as CASSAQGYTEAFF. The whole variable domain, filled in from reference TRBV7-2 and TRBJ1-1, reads GAGVSQSPSNKVTEKGKDVELRCDPISGHTALYWYRQSLGQGLEFLIYFQGNSAPDKSGLPSDRFSAERTGGSVSTLTIQRTQQEDSAVYLCASSAQGYTEAFFGQGTRLTVV.

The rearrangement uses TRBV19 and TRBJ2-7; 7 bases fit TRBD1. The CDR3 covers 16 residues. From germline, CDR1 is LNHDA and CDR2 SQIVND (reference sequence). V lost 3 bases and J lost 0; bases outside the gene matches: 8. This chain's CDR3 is CASSISTGAVSYEQYF. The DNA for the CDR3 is TGTGCCAGTAGTATCTCAACAGGGGCCGTCTCCTACGAGCAGTACTTC.

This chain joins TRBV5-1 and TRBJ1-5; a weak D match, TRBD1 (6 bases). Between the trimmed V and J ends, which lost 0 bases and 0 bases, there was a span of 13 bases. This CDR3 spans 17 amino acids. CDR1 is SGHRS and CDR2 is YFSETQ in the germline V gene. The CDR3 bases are TGCGCCAGCAGCTTGGGGACAGCAGGTCCTAGCAATCAGCCCCAGCATTTT. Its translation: CASSLGTAGPSNQPQHF.

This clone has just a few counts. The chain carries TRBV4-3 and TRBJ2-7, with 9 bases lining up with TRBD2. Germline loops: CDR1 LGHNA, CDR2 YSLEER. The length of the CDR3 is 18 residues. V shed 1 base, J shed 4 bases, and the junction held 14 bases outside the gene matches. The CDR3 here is CASSQGAALASGMYEQYF. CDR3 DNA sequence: TGCGCCAGCAGCCAAGGAGCGGCCCTGGCTAGCGGGATGTACGAGCAGTACTTC.